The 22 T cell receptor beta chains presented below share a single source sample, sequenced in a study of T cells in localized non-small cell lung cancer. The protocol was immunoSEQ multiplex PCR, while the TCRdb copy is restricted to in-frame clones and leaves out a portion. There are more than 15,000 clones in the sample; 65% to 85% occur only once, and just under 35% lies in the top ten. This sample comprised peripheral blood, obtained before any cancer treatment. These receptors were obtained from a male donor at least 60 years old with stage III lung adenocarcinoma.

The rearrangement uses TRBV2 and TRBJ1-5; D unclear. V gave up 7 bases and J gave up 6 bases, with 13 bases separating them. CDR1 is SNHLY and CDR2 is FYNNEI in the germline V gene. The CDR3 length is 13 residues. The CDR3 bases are TGTGCCAGCACCCAAGGAGGTTTTCAGCCCCAGCATTTT. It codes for CASTQGGFQPQHF.

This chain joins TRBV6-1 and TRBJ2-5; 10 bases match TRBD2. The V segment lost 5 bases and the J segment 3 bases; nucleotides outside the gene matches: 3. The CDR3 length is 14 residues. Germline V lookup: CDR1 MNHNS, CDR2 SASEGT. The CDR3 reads CASSSGTSEETQYF. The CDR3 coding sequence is TGTGCCAGCAGTTCCGGGACTAGCGAAGAGACCCAGTACTTC.

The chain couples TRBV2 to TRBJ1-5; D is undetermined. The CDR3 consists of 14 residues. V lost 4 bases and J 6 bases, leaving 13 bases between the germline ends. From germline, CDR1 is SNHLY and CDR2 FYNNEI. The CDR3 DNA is TGTGCCAGCAGTGTTGAGGGAAACGGTCAGCCCCAGCATTTT. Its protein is CASSVEGNGQPQHF.

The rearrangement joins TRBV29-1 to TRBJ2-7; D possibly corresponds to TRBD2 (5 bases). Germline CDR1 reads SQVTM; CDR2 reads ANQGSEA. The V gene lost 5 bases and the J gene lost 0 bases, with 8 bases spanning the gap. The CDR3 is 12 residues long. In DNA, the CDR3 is TGCAGCGTTAGCGGAAGCTCCTACGAGCAGTACTTC. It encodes CSVSGSSYEQYF.

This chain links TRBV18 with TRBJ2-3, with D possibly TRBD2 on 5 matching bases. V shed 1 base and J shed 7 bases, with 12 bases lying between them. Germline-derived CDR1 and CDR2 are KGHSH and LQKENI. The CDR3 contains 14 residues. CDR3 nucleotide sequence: TGTGCCAGCTCACCACAGGTTGGACTCAATACGCAGTATTTT. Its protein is CASSPQVGLNTQYF.

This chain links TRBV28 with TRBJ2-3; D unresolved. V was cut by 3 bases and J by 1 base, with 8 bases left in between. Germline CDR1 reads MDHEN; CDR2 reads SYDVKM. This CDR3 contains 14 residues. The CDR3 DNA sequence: TGTGCCAGCAGTTTCCTCTCGGGCACAGATACGCAGTATTTT. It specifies CASSFLSGTDTQYF.

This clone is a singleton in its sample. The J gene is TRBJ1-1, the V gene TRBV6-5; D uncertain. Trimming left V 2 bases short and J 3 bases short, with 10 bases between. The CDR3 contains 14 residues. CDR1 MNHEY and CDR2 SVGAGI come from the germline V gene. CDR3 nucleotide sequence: TGTGCCAGCAGTTACATAGGGAAGCACACTGAAGCTTTCTTT. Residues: CASSYIGKHTEAFF.

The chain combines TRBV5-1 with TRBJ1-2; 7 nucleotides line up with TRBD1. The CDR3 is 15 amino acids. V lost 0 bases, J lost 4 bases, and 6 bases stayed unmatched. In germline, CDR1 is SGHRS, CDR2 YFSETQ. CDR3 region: CASSLDPGTAYGYTF. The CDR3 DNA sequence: TGCGCCAGCAGCTTGGATCCGGGGACAGCCTATGGCTACACCTTC.

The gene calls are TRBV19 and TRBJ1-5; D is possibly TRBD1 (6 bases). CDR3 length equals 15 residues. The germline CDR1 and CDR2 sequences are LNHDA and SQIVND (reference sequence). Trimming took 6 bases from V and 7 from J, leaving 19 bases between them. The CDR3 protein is CASSMGRQGRQPQHF. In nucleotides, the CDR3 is TGTGCCAGTAGCATGGGGCGGCAGGGGCGACAGCCCCAGCATTTT. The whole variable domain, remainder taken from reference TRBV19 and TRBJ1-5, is DGGITQSPKYLFRKEGQNVTLSCEQNLNHDAMYWYRQDPGQGLRLIYYSQIVNDFQKGDIAEGYSVSREKKESFPLTVTSAQKNPTAFYLCASSMGRQGRQPQHFGDGTRLSIL.

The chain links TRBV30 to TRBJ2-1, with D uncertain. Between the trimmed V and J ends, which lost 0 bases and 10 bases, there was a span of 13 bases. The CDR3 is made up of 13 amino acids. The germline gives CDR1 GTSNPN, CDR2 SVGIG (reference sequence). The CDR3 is CAWSVKAGVEQFF. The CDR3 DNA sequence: TGTGCCTGGAGTGTTAAGGCTGGGGTGGAGCAGTTCTTC.

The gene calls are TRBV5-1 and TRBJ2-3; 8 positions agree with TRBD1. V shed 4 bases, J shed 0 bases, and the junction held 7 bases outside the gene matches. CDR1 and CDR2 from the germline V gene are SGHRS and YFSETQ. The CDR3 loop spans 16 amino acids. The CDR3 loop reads CASSIGTGSSTDTQYF. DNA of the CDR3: TGCGCCAGCAGCATCGGGACAGGTTCTAGCACAGATACGCAGTATTTT.

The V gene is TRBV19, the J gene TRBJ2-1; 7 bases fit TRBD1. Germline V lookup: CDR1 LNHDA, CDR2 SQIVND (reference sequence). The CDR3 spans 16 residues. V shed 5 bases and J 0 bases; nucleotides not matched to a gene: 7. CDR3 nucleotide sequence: TGTGCCAGTAGTCCTAGGGACAGCTTCTCCTACAATGAGCAGTTCTTC. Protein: CASSPRDSFSYNEQFF.

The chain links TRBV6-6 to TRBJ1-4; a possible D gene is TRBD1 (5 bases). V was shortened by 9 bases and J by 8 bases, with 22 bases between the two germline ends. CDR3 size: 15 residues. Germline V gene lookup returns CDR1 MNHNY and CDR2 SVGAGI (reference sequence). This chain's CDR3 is CASSPRRGRGEKLFF. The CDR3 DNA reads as TGTGCCAGTTCCCCCCGGCGGGGGAGAGGAGAAAAACTGTTTTTT.

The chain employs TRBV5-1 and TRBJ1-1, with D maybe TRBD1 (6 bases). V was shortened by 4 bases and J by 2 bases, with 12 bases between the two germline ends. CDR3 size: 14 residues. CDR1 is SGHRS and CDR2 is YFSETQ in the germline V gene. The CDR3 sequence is CASSGGQFNTEAFF. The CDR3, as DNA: TGCGCCAGCAGCGGGGGACAATTTAACACTGAAGCTTTCTTT.

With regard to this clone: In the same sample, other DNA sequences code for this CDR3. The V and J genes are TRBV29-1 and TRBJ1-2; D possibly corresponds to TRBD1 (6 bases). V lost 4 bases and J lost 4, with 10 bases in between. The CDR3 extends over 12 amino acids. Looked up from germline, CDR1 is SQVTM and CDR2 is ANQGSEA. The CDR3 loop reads CSVGETGYGYTF. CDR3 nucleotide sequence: TGCAGCGTTGGAGAGACAGGCTATGGCTACACCTTC.

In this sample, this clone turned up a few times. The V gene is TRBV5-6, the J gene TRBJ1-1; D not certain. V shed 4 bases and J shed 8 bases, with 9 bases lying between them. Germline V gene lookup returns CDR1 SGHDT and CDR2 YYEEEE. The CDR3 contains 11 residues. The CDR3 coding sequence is TGTGCCAGCAGCCAACGTACCGAAGCTTTCTTT. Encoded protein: CASSQRTEAFF. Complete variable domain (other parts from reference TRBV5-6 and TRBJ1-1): DAGVTQSPTHLIKTRGQQVTLRCSPKSGHDTVSWYQQALGQGPQFIFQYYEEEERQRGNFPDRFSGHQFPNYSSELNVNALLLGDSALYLCASSQRTEAFFGQGTRLTVV.

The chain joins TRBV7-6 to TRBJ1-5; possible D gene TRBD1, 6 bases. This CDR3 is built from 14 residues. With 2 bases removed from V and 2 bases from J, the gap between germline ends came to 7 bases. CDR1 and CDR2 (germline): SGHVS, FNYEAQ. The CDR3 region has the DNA TGTGCCAGCAGCTTATCAGGGGGCAATCAGCCCCAGCATTTT. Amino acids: CASSLSGGNQPQHF.

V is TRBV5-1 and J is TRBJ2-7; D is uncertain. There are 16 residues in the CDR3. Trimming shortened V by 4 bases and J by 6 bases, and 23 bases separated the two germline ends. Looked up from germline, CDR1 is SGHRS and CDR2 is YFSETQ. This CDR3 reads CASSPQQGSGSREQYF. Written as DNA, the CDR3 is TGCGCCAGCAGCCCCCAACAAGGGTCAGGATCGCGCGAGCAGTACTTC.

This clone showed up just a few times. CDR3 DNA: TGTGCCTGGAGGGGACCTCTTAGCACAGATACGCAGTATTTT. This sequence encodes CAWRGPLSTDTQYF. V usage is TRBV30 and J usage is TRBJ2-3; D may match TRBD1 or TRBD2 (5 bases each). The CDR3 covers 14 residues. Germline V gene data show CDR1 as GTSNPN and CDR2 as SVGIG (reference sequence). The V and J ends lost 3 bases and 0 bases respectively, with 10 bases between them.

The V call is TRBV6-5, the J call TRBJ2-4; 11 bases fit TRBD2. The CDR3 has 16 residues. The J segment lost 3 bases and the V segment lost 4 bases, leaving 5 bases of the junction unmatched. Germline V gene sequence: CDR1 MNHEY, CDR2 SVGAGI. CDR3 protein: CASSFSGTSGKNIQYF. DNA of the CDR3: TGTGCCAGCAGTTTTTCCGGGACTAGCGGCAAAAACATTCAGTACTTC.

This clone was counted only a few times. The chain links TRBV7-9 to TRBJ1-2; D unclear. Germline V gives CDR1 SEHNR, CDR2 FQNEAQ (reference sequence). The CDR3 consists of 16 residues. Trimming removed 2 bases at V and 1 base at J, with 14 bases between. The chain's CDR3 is CASSLRQIISNYGYTF. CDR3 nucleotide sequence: TGTGCCAGCAGCTTAAGGCAGATCATAAGTAACTATGGCTACACCTTC.

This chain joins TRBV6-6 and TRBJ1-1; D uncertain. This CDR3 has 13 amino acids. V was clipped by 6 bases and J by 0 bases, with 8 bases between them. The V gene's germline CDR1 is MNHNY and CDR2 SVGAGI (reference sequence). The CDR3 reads CASSLGVNTEAFF. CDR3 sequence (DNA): TGTGCCAGCAGCCTCGGAGTGAACACTGAAGCTTTCTTT.